This T cell receptor beta chain emerged from a study of cytotoxic CD8 clonotypes in ibrutinib-treated CLL. CDR3 length equals 14 residues. CDR1 and CDR2 from the germline V gene are SNHLY and FYNNEI. V shed 6 bases and J shed 6 bases, with 14 bases lying between them. This clone appeared a single time. Antigen unknown. TCR beta libraries used around 2.2 micrograms of genomic DNA from cryopreserved PBMCs. Here immunoSEQ multiplex PCR was the method, and the copy in TCRdb shows in-frame clones only, minus some. Seen here are about 12,000 clones, 60% to 80% observed once, and the top ten hold 25%. Findings and caveats of the study: Treatment left the uncommon public clonotypes either contracted or stable in frequency.

Sequenced here: PBMCs, sampled before ibrutinib treatment. This TCR derives from a human donor with chronic lymphocytic leukemia. The chain combines TRBV2 with TRBJ2-2; D may be TRBD1 or TRBD2 (6 bases each). The CDR3 sequence: CASRGPGGPGELFF. The DNA of the CDR3 is TGTGCCAGCAGGGGCCCTGGGGGGCCCGGGGAGCTGTTTTTT.